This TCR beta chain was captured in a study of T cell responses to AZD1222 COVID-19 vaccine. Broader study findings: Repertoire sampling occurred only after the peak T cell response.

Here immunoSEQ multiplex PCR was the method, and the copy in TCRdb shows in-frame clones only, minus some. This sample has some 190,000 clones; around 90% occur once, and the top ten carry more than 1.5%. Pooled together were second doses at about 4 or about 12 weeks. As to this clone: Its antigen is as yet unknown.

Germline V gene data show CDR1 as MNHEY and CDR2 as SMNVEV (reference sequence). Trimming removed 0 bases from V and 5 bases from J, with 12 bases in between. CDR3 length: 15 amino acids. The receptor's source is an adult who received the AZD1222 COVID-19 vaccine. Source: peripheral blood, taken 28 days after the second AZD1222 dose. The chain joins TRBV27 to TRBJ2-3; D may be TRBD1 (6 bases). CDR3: CASSLSTLGGDTQYF. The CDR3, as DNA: TGTGCCAGCAGTTTATCGACCTTAGGGGGAGATACGCAGTATTTT.